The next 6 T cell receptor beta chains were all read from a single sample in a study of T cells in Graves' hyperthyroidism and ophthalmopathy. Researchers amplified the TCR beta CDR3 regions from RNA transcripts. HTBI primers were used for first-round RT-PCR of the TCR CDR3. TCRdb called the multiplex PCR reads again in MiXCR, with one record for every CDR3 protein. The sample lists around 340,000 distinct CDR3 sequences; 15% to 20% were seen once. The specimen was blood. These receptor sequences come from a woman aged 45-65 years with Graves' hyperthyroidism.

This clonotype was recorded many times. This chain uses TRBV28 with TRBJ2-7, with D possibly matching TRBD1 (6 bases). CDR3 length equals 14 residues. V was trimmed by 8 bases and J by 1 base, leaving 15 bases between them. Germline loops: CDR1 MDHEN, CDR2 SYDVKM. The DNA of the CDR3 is TGTGCCAGCTGCTCGGGACATGGGTCCTACGAGCAGTACTTC. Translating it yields CASCSGHGSYEQYF.

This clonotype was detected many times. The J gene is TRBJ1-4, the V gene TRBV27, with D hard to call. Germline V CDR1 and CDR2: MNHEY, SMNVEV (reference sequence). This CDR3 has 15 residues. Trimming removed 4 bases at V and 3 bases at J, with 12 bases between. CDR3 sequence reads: CASSSRRSANEKLFF. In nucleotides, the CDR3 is TGTGCCAGCAGTTCCCGCCGCTCGGCTAATGAAAAACTGTTTTTT. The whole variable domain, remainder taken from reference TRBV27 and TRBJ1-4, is EAQVTQNPRYLITVTGKKLTVTCSQNMNHEYMSWYRQDPGLGLRQIYYSMNVEVTDKGDVPEGYKVSRKEKRNFPLILESPSPNQTSLYFCASSSRRSANEKLFFGSGTQLSVL.

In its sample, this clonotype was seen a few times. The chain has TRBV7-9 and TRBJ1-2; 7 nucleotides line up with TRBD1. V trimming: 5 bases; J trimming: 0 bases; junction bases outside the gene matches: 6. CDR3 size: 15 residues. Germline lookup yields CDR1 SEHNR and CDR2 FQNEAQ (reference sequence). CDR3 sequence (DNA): TGTGCCAGCAGCCCGACAGGGAGAGCTAACTATGGCTACACCTTC. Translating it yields CASSPTGRANYGYTF.

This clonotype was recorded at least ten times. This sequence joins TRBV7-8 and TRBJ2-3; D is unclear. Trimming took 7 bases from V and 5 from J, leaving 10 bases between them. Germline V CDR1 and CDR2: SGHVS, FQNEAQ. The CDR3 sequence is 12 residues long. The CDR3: CASTPSLDTQYF. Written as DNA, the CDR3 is TGTGCCAGCACCCCGAGCCTAGATACGCAGTATTTT.

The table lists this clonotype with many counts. The CDR3 reads CASSESMGDIQYF. The DNA of the CDR3 is TGTGCCAGCAGTGAATCTATGGGAGACATTCAGTACTTC. The gene calls are TRBV6-1 and TRBJ2-4; maybe TRBD2 (5 bases). Looked up from germline, CDR1 is MNHNS and CDR2 is SASEGT. Trimming shortened V by 2 bases and J by 8 bases, and 10 bases separated the two germline ends. This CDR3 comprises 13 residues.

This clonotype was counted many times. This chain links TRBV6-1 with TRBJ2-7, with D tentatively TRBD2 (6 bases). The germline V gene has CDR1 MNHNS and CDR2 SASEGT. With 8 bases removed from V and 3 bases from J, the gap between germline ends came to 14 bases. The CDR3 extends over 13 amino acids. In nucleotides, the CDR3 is TGTGCCAGCCAACAATACGGGGGCTACGAGCAGTACTTC. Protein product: CASQQYGGYEQYF.